Shown below are 15 T cell receptor beta chains from a single sample sequenced in a study of human thymus T cells. Repertoires were generated with immunoSEQ multiplex PCR, while TCRdb's copy carries only in-frame clones and drops some. The data contain tens of thousands of clones, 90% to 98% of them singletons. Thymus was obtained from resections taken during corrective heart surgery. Sequencing was carried out using thymus tissue. Receptors were obtained from a boy under three years old with a congenital heart defect but otherwise immunologically healthy.

This chain uses TRBV11-2 with TRBJ1-2, with D perhaps matching TRBD1 (5 bases). Germline loops: CDR1 SGHAT, CDR2 FQNNGV. The CDR3 spans 16 residues. Between the trimmed V and J ends, which lost 5 bases and 0 bases, there was a span of 16 bases. This chain's CDR3 is CASSIGGSGPNYGYTF. The CDR3, as DNA: TGTGCCAGCAGCATCGGGGGGAGTGGCCCTAACTATGGCTACACCTTC.

The V gene is TRBV11-2, the J gene TRBJ2-5; the match to TRBD1 covers 9 bases. The CDR3 runs 13 residues. Germline CDR1 and CDR2: SGHAT and FQNNGV. Germline trimming cut 5 bases from V and 4 bases from J; bases unmatched to any gene: 2. The CDR3 loop is CASSRDRVETQYF. For the CDR3, the DNA is TGTGCCAGCAGCCGGGACAGGGTAGAGACCCAGTACTTC.

The V and J genes are TRBV2 and TRBJ2-7; the match to TRBD2 covers 11 bases. The CDR3 is 19 amino acids. V was clipped by 2 bases and J by 1 base; unmatched bases: 13. Germline CDR1 reads SNHLY; CDR2 reads FYNNEI. This CDR3 is CASSERPSGGPKRSYEQYF. CDR3 in DNA: TGTGCCAGCAGTGAAAGGCCTAGCGGGGGGCCTAAAAGATCCTACGAGCAGTACTTC.

The chain recombines TRBV11-1 with TRBJ2-2; D possibly corresponds to TRBD1 (5 bases). The CDR3 has 18 amino acids. Germline V gene lookup returns CDR1 SGHAT and CDR2 FQDESV (reference sequence). The V end lost 4 bases, the J end lost 0 bases, and 18 bases lay between the germline ends. CDR3 nucleotides: TGTGCCAGCAGCTGGGGATCTTCAGGGTCCTCGAACACCGGGGAGCTGTTTTTT. Protein product: CASSWGSSGSSNTGELFF.

The chain is built from TRBV21-1 and TRBJ1-2. TRBV21-1 is a pseudogene. CDR3 length: 15 amino acids. The CDR3 region is CASSDRGPPLYGYTF. CDR3 in DNA: TGTGCCAGCTCCGATCGGGGGCCGCCGTTATATGGCTACACCTTC.

The CDR3 is CASRTGLAGGSDYEQYF. The CDR3 DNA reads as TGCGCCAGCAGGACCGGACTAGCGGGAGGGTCGGACTACGAGCAGTACTTC. The chain is built from TRBV5-1 and TRBJ2-7; 15 bases agree with TRBD2. Germline lookup yields CDR1 SGHRS and CDR2 YFSETQ. The CDR3 has 17 residues. Losses at the gene ends were 5 bases for V and 3 bases for J; bases not matched to a gene: 9.

CDR3 sequence (DNA): TGTGCCAGCACTCTCGGGACTAGCGGGTATGCCTACGAGCAGTACTTC. Protein sequence: CASTLGTSGYAYEQYF. The rearrangement links TRBV7-2 to TRBJ2-7; TRBD2 agrees at 12 bases. This CDR3 contains 16 residues. Germline V gene sequence: CDR1 SGHTA, CDR2 FQGNSA. The J segment lost 2 bases and the V segment lost 7 bases, leaving 9 bases of the junction unmatched.

The chain combines TRBV28 with TRBJ1-4; a weak D match, TRBD1 (5 bases). Trimming took off 6 bases at V and 7 bases at J, with 12 bases between the two ends. The CDR3 has 13 residues. CDR1 is MDHEN, CDR2 SYDVKM, per germline. The CDR3 loop is CASRRPGGEKLFF. In DNA, the CDR3 is TGTGCCAGCAGGCGGCCTGGGGGTGAAAAACTGTTTTTT. The variable domain in full, with the rest retrieved from reference TRBV28 and TRBJ1-4, is DVKVTQSSRYLVKRTGEKVFLECVQDMDHENMFWYRQDPGLGLRLIYFSYDVKMKEKGDIPEGYSVSREKKERFSLILESASTNQTSMYLCASRRPGGEKLFFGSGTQLSVL.

The V and J genes are TRBV11-3 and TRBJ2-7; 9 bases map to TRBD1. The CDR3 runs to 16 residues. The germline V gene has CDR1 SGHNT and CDR2 YENEEA. V lost 2 bases to trimming and J lost 3 bases; unmatched junction nucleotides: 8. CDR3 DNA: TGTGCCAGCAGCTTAACCCCGACAGGGGGATTCTACGAGCAGTACTTC. It yields the protein CASSLTPTGGFYEQYF.

J is TRBJ2-1 and V is TRBV5-1; TRBD2 is a possible D gene (6 bases). The CDR3 has 16 amino acids. With 5 bases removed from V and 8 bases from J, the gap between germline ends came to 23 bases. Looked up from germline, CDR1 is SGHRS and CDR2 is YFSETQ. This CDR3 reads CASRSRDSDGADEQFF. The CDR3, as DNA: TGCGCCAGCAGGAGTCGGGACTCCGATGGTGCGGATGAGCAGTTCTTC.

This clone came up a few times. The CDR3 sequence is CASSLAGVYDEQFF. The CDR3 nucleotides read TGCGCCAGCAGCTTAGCGGGAGTTTATGATGAGCAGTTCTTC. The J gene is TRBJ2-1, the V gene TRBV5-1, with 8 bases fitting TRBD2. The germline V gene has CDR1 SGHRS and CDR2 YFSETQ. J lost 8 bases, V lost 2 bases, and 6 bases had no gene match. The CDR3 spans 14 residues.

This clone was picked up one time. The chain links TRBV5-5 to TRBJ1-6; 7 bases agree with TRBD1. The germline CDR1 and CDR2 sequences are SGHKS and YYEKEE (reference sequence). J gave up 4 bases and V 4 bases, and 8 bases lay outside the gene matches. The CDR3 is made up of 16 amino acids. This CDR3 is CASSRRDRSYNSPLHF. The CDR3 DNA is TGTGCCAGCAGCAGAAGGGACAGATCTTATAATTCACCCCTCCACTTT.

The CDR3 protein is CASSVSFNAQDTIYF. DNA for the CDR3: TGTGCCAGCAGCGTTTCGTTCAACGCCCAAGACACCATATATTTT. The rearrangement joins TRBV9 to TRBJ1-3; the D is unclear. The V end lost 2 bases, the J end lost 8 bases, and 17 bases lay between the germline ends. The CDR3 runs 15 residues. The germline gives CDR1 SGDLS, CDR2 YYNGEE.

The genes are TRBV27 and TRBJ2-1; the match to TRBD2 covers 8 bases. Germline-derived CDR1 and CDR2 are MNHEY and SMNVEV (reference sequence). The length of the CDR3 is 17 residues. The ends lost 6 bases at V and 1 base at J; junction bases unmatched: 11. Here the CDR3 DNA reads TGTGCCAGCAGCCGATCGGGGGGGTATAAGTCCTACAATGAGCAGTTCTTC. This sequence encodes CASSRSGGYKSYNEQFF.

The rearrangement joins TRBV4-3 to TRBJ2-7; TRBD1 agrees at 7 bases. Germline V gene lookup returns CDR1 LGHNA and CDR2 YSLEER. V shed 0 bases, J shed 2 bases, and the junction held 10 bases outside the gene matches. The CDR3 contains 17 residues. The CDR3 loop reads CASSQEGPGQRTYEQYF. CDR3 bases: TGCGCCAGCAGCCAAGAAGGCCCGGGACAGCGCACCTACGAGCAGTACTTC.